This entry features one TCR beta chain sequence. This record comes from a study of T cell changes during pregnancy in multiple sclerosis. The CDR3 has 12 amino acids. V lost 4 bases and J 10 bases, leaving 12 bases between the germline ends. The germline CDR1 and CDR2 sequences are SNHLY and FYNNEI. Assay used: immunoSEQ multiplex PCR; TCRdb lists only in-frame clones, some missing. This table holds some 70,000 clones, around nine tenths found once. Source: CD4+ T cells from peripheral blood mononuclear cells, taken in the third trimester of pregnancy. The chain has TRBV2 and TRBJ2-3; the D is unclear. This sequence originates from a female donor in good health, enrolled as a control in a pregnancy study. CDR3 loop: CASSVRSVAQYF. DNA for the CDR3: TGTGCCAGCAGTGTTCGGAGTGTCGCGCAGTATTTT.